This T cell receptor (beta chain) was recovered during a study of shared clonotypes between healthy human individuals. Overall study: Three CD4 naive, three CD4 memory, two CD8 naive and one CD8 memory plate were used per donor. Study results and limitations: Limited genetic and exposure-history diversity came from having few donors.

Concerning this clone itself: The antigen is unknown.

Splitting of CD4+ cells produced CD45RA+ naive and CD45RA-negative memory subsets. The input for sorted-subset replicate PCRs was roughly 180 ng DNA, around 27,000 T cell genomes. Produced via immunoSEQ multiplex PCR; TCRdb's table is partial and in-frame only. The sample carries 550,000 to 850,000 clones, 74% recorded once. The source of this sequence is a woman under 40 in good health. Sequences were obtained from memory CD4+ T cells sorted from blood. Indicated subset: CD45RA-negative fraction.

This chain's CDR3 is CASSEFRWTGDGYTF. The CDR3 coding sequence is TGTGCCAGCAGTGAATTCCGTTGGACAGGGGATGGCTACACCTTC. This chain connects TRBV6-1 to TRBJ1-2; TRBD1 aligns across 9 bases. J gave up 6 bases and V 2 bases, and 7 bases lay outside the gene matches. Germline CDR1 MNHNS, CDR2 SASEGT. The CDR3 consists of 15 residues.